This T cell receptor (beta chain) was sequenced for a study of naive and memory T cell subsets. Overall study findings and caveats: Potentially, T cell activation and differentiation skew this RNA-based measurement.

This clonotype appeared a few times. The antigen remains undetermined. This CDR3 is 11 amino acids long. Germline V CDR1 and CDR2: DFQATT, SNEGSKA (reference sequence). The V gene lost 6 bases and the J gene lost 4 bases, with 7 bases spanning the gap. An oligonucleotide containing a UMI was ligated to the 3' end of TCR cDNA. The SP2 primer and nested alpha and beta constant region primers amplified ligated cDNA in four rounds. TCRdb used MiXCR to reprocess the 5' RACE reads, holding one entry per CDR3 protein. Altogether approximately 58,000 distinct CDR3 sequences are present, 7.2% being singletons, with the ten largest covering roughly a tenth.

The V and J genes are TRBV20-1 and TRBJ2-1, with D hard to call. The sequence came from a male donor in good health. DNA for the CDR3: TGCAGTGCCCTGTCTTACAATGAGCAGTTCTTC. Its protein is CSALSYNEQFF.